This T cell receptor beta chain was retrieved from a study of T-cell memory formation after mild COVID-19. Study-level background: TCR clusters were largely donor specific. Study results and limitations: Mostly located in CM and EM were contracting CD4+ clones, with contracting CD8+ clones located in EMRA. In pre-infection memory, a portion of responding clones appeared, which suggested that cross-reactive memory joined.

This clonotype was counted a few times. No antigen is known for it. Deletions cut 3 bases from V and 0 bases from J, with 9 bases between. Looked up from germline, CDR1 is DFQATT and CDR2 is SNEGSKA (reference sequence). The CDR3 has 15 amino acids. After 5'RACE with constant-segment primers, TCR alpha and TCR beta cDNA libraries carrying sample barcodes and UMIs were obtained. TCRdb re-derived calls from the 5' RACE reads in MiXCR, one entry per CDR3 protein. The repertoire has 300,000 to 350,000 distinct CDR3 sequences, approximately 15% of them found once; the top ten carry under 25%. The sequenced material came from PBMCs or a T cell subset sorted from them (not recorded which). This TCR came from a man younger than 30 who had mild COVID-19 (a few samples of this study predate the infection). Cell type and time point are not known. This sequence joins TRBV20-1 and TRBJ2-6; the D is unclear. The CDR3 sequence: CSARSGSSGANVLTF. CDR3 nucleotide sequence: TGCAGTGCTAGGTCCGGCTCCTCTGGGGCCAACGTCCTGACTTTC.